The 25 T cell receptor beta chains below come from one sample, sequenced in a study of blood T cell repertoires in COVID-19 (dated by TCRdb to the early 2020s). The library was prepared using the immunoSEQ multiplex PCR assay. TCRdb provides this immuneACCESS table in a form limited to in-frame rearrangements. Some clones are lacking; in checked studies, under half of them reflect an unresolved V gene, and why the rest are absent is not known. For this sample the table gives roughly 330,000 clones, of which about 89% were detected only once. Under 5.5% of the sample comes from the top ten. Specimen: PBMCs or T cells enriched from blood (not recorded which). These receptors originate from a woman aged 25 to 39 who had recovered from COVID-19.

In this sample, this clone turned up once. V and J are TRBV7-3 and TRBJ2-2; 15 bases align to TRBD2. With 4 bases clipped from V and 0 bases from J, the junction kept 12 bases outside the gene matches. CDR1 SGHTA and CDR2 FQGTGA come from the germline V gene. This CDR3 region has 21 residues. CDR3 loop: CASSSQPGLAGGSANTGELFF. The CDR3 DNA is TGTGCCAGCAGCTCCCAGCCCGGACTAGCGGGGGGGAGTGCGAACACCGGGGAGCTGTTTTTT.

The rearrangement joins TRBV3-1 (or the pseudogene TRBV3-2) to TRBJ2-7, with 9 bases that match TRBD1. The CDR3 consists of 20 residues. V shed 2 bases, J shed 2 bases, and the junction held 19 bases outside the gene matches. The germline CDR1 and CDR2 sequences are LGHDT and YNNKEL (reference sequence). As DNA, the CDR3 is TGTGCCAGCAGCCAACCTACGGCGGGACAGGGCAATTTGGGAACCTACGAGCAGTACTTC. As protein: CASSQPTAGQGNLGTYEQYF.

The rearrangement joins TRBV3-1 (or the pseudogene TRBV3-2) to TRBJ2-3; D unclear. Trimming took 3 bases from V and 2 from J, leaving 9 bases between them. The CDR3 runs to 14 residues. Germline V gives CDR1 LGHDT, CDR2 YNNKEL (reference sequence). CDR3 sequence reads: CASSQPGYTDTQYF. The CDR3 DNA sequence: TGTGCCAGCAGCCAGCCGGGTTACACAGATACGCAGTATTTT.

The V gene is TRBV5-5, the J gene TRBJ2-7; 7 bases agree with TRBD1. Germline V gives CDR1 SGHKS, CDR2 YYEKEE (reference sequence). V lost 1 base and J lost 2; bases outside the gene matches: 3. The CDR3 sequence is 14 residues long. Here the CDR3 reads CASSLRGPPYEQYF. The CDR3 nucleotides are TGTGCCAGCAGCTTGAGGGGGCCCCCCTACGAGCAGTACTTC.

This clone was picked up a small number of times. V gene TRBV5-4 combines with J gene TRBJ2-7; 13 nucleotides line up with TRBD2. V was clipped by 3 bases and J by 2 bases; unmatched bases: 2. CDR1 is SGHNT, CDR2 YYREEE, per germline (reference sequence). The CDR3 is made up of 15 amino acids. The CDR3 is CASSSGLAGTYEQYF. The CDR3 region has the DNA TGTGCCAGCAGCTCGGGACTAGCGGGGACCTACGAGCAGTACTTC.

This chain uses TRBV6-5 with TRBJ1-2, with D possibly matching TRBD1 (5 bases). Germline V gives CDR1 MNHEY, CDR2 SVGAGI. The CDR3 consists of 14 residues. V lost 0 bases and J 4 bases, leaving 9 bases between the germline ends. CDR3 sequence reads: CASSYSTGPYGYTF. In DNA form, the CDR3 reads TGTGCCAGCAGTTACTCTACAGGACCCTATGGCTACACCTTC.

The genes are TRBV9 and TRBJ2-5; D gene ambiguous. The CDR3 sequence is 14 residues long. In germline, CDR1 is SGDLS, CDR2 YYNGEE. With 1 base removed from V and 1 base from J, the gap between germline ends came to 8 bases. CDR3 in DNA: TGTGCCAGCAGCGTATATGACTCCCAAGAGACCCAGTACTTC. This translates into CASSVYDSQETQYF.

V is TRBV27 and J is TRBJ2-1; 15 bases agree with TRBD2. Germline CDR1 reads MNHEY; CDR2 reads SMNVEV (reference sequence). V was pared by 6 bases and J by 9 bases, with 12 bases of the junction left unmatched. This CDR3 spans 17 amino acids. The CDR3 bases are TGTGCCAGCAGCCGTCCCGGACTAGCGGGGGGGGGAGGTGAGCAGTTCTTC. It codes for CASSRPGLAGGGGEQFF.

The V call is TRBV6-5, the J call TRBJ2-7; D is perhaps TRBD1 (7 bases). Trimming removed 6 bases from V and 5 bases from J, with 20 bases in between. This CDR3 spans 15 amino acids. Germline V gives CDR1 MNHEY, CDR2 SVGAGI. The CDR3 loop is CASSDPAGGKNEQYF. CDR3 nucleotides: TGTGCCAGCAGCGACCCGGCAGGGGGGAAAAACGAGCAGTACTTC.

V gene TRBV6-2 or TRBV6-3 combines with J gene TRBJ2-7, with a possible D match to TRBD2 (6 bases). V was trimmed by 4 bases and J by 3 bases, leaving 7 bases between them. The CDR3 length is 12 residues. The germline CDR1 and CDR2 sequences are MNHEY and SVGEGT. The CDR3 bases are TGTGCCAGCAGTTGGGGAGGCTACGAGCAGTACTTC. It specifies CASSWGGYEQYF.

The chain recombines TRBV21-1 with TRBJ1-4; the table's D call, TRBD1, was not checked against the DNA. TRBV21-1 has pseudogene status. This CDR3 contains 19 residues. Here the CDR3 DNA reads TGTGCCAGCAGCAGGCTTCCCGGGACAGGGAAAGAGTCGGGTGAAAAACTGTTTTTT. As protein: CASSRLPGTGKESGEKLFF.

V is TRBV5-1 and J is TRBJ2-3; 14 bases fit TRBD2. Germline V gene lookup returns CDR1 SGHRS and CDR2 YFSETQ. J gave up 6 bases and V 4 bases, and 10 bases lay outside the gene matches. There are 17 residues in the CDR3. The CDR3 DNA reads TGCGCCAGCAGCCAGACTAGCGGGGGGGCCTCATTGGATACGCAGTATTTT. Its protein is CASSQTSGGASLDTQYF.

The CDR3 nucleotides read TGTGCCAGCAGTTACTCGGCGGGGGACACAGATACGCAGTATTTT. Encoded protein: CASSYSAGDTDTQYF. The V gene is TRBV6-5, the J gene TRBJ2-3, with 7 bases lining up with TRBD2. The CDR3 spans 15 residues. Per germline, CDR1 MNHEY and CDR2 SVGAGI. The junction had 2 bases not matched to a gene; V was cut back by 0 bases and J by 2 bases.

This chain joins TRBV10-3 and TRBJ1-6, with 9 bases that match TRBD1. The CDR3 covers 14 residues. J gave up 8 bases and V 10 bases, and 9 bases lay outside the gene matches. Germline CDR1 ENHRY, CDR2 SYGVKD. The CDR3 spells CASTWDREYSPLHF. In DNA form, the CDR3 reads TGTGCCAGTACCTGGGACAGGGAGTATTCACCCCTCCACTTT.

This chain connects TRBV3-1 (or the pseudogene TRBV3-2) to TRBJ2-7, with D possibly matching TRBD1 (6 bases). The ends were cut back, 1 base at V and 2 bases at J, with 9 bases in the middle. The length of the CDR3 is 14 residues. Germline V gene lookup returns CDR1 LGHDT and CDR2 YNNKEL (reference sequence). The CDR3 DNA reads as TGTGCCAGCAGCCAAGGCAGGGGCCCCTACGAGCAGTACTTC. As protein: CASSQGRGPYEQYF.

The rearrangement uses TRBV28 and TRBJ1-2, with D tentatively TRBD1 (6 bases). The V end was cut by 11 bases, the J end by 4 bases, with 14 bases between. The CDR3 runs to 12 residues. From germline, CDR1 is MDHEN and CDR2 SYDVKM. Here the CDR3 DNA reads TGTGCCGCCTGGGGGCGGGCCTATGGCTACACCTTC. It translates to CAAWGRAYGYTF.

This clone was detected once. V and J are TRBV6-2 or TRBV6-3 and TRBJ2-1, with 10 positions matching TRBD2. Looked up from germline, CDR1 is MNHEY and CDR2 is SVGEGT. Trimming took 4 bases from V and 2 from J; bases not matched to a gene: 5. The CDR3 has 16 residues. CDR3 sequence reads: CASSSPLAGAYNEQFF. CDR3 DNA: TGTGCCAGCAGTTCCCCCCTAGCGGGAGCCTACAATGAGCAGTTCTTC.

The chain recombines TRBV6-6 with TRBJ1-6, with D perhaps TRBD1 (6 bases). CDR1 and CDR2 (germline): MNHNY, SVGAGI (reference sequence). V shed 5 bases and J shed 7 bases, with 12 bases lying between them. The length of the CDR3 is 14 residues. CDR3 amino acids: CASSHRTENSPLHF. In nucleotides, the CDR3 is TGTGCCAGCAGTCACCGGACAGAGAATTCACCCCTCCACTTT.

The chain is built from TRBV29-1 and TRBJ1-1; the D is unclear. Per germline, CDR1 SQVTM and CDR2 ANQGSEA. V was pared by 3 bases and J by 7 bases, with 12 bases between. CDR3 length equals 12 residues. The chain's CDR3 is CSVDPRGLEAFF. As DNA, the CDR3 is TGCAGCGTTGATCCCCGAGGACTTGAAGCTTTCTTT.

There are a few counts of this clone. The chain is built from TRBV5-6 and TRBJ1-2; tentative D call: TRBD1 (5 bases). CDR1 is SGHDT, CDR2 YYEEEE, per germline. This CDR3 spans 17 amino acids. V was shortened by 4 bases and J by 10 bases, with 29 bases between the two germline ends. The CDR3 DNA follows: TGTGCCAGCAGCCCACCCCTAGGTGGGGCGGTGGAGGGTACCTACACCTTC. Its translation: CASSPPLGGAVEGTYTF.

The chain recombines TRBV6-2 or TRBV6-3 with TRBJ1-1; D not certain. The CDR3 is 16 amino acids. Germline-derived CDR1 and CDR2 are MNHEY and SVGEGT. The V end was cut by 3 bases, the J end by 0 bases, with 14 bases between. The CDR3 protein is CASSYFFTGMNTEAFF. The CDR3, as DNA: TGTGCCAGCAGTTATTTCTTCACGGGAATGAACACTGAAGCTTTCTTT.

The rearrangement links TRBV28 to TRBJ2-1; the match to TRBD2 covers 7 bases. Germline V gene lookup returns CDR1 MDHEN and CDR2 SYDVKM. The V and J ends lost 5 bases and 2 bases, in that order; junction bases with no gene match: 3. This CDR3 region has 14 residues. The DNA for the CDR3 is TGTGCCAGCAGTCCCGGGGGGACCTACAATGAGCAGTTCTTC. This encodes CASSPGGTYNEQFF. Complete variable domain (other parts from reference TRBV28 and TRBJ2-1): DVKVTQSSRYLVKRTGEKVFLECVQDMDHENMFWYRQDPGLGLRLIYFSYDVKMKEKGDIPEGYSVSREKKERFSLILESASTNQTSMYLCASSPGGTYNEQFFGPGTRLTVL.

This chain uses TRBV4-3 with TRBJ2-6, with 10 nucleotides matching TRBD1. With V trimmed by 0 bases and J by 0 bases, 11 bases remained unmatched. The germline gives CDR1 LGHNA, CDR2 YSLEER. This CDR3 contains 21 residues. The CDR3 is CASSQDPQRGTGASGANVLTF. In DNA, the CDR3 is TGCGCCAGCAGCCAAGATCCCCAACGCGGGACAGGGGCCTCTGGGGCCAACGTCCTGACTTTC.

The chain has TRBV28 and TRBJ1-2, with D hard to call. The germline V gene encodes CDR1 MDHEN and CDR2 SYDVKM. This CDR3 has 13 amino acids. V lost 8 bases and J 2 bases, leaving 12 bases between the germline ends. CDR3 protein: CASLYGVNYGYTF. The DNA of the CDR3 is TGTGCCAGCCTGTACGGGGTAAACTATGGCTACACCTTC.

The chain carries TRBV5-1 and TRBJ1-2, with 7 positions matching TRBD1. Germline assignment: CDR1 SGHRS and CDR2 YFSETQ. The CDR3 length is 14 residues. With V trimmed by 3 bases and J by 5 bases, 7 bases remained unmatched. The CDR3 coding sequence is TGCGCCAGCAGCTCTCGGACAGGAATGTATGGCTACACCTTC. Translation: CASSSRTGMYGYTF.